The source of this TCR beta chain is a study of CD8+ T cells in alopecia areata. The CDR3 runs 16 residues. V was shortened by 5 bases and J by 0 bases, with 17 bases between the two germline ends. Germline V CDR1 and CDR2: SGHRS, YFSETQ. The treatment is: oral pan-JAK inhibitor, 5-10 mg twice daily. Comments on this clone: No antigen is known for it.

In each case, RNA was isolated and then reverse transcribed into cDNA as the sequencing template. Produced via immunoSEQ multiplex PCR; TCRdb's table is partial and in-frame only. The sample yields approximately 140,000 clones, approximately 90% seen once. Study observations and caveats: Because of a solitary nonresponder, the connection of baseline CD8+ expansion to response stays uncertain. Relative to mice, TCR sharing across patients was less clear, a difference possibly HLA-related. Expanded CD8+ clones among the top 100, and scalp clonality, were significantly decreased by tofacitinib. Among the cells sequenced in scalp samples are also the resident alphabeta T cells of normal skin.

J is TRBJ1-1 and V is TRBV5-1, with D maybe TRBD1 (5 bases). This TCR came from a human donor with alopecia areata. The input for sequencing was CD8+ T cells sorted from blood, taken at week 4, from a patient treated with tofacitinib. Here the CDR3 DNA reads TGCGCCAGCAGGCCCGGATCGGGACTCCTGAACACTGAAGCTTTCTTT. This encodes CASRPGSGLLNTEAFF.